The next 10 T cell receptor beta chains were all read from a single sample in a study of cytomegalovirus exposure and HLA in healthy donors. PCR primers comprised 60 Vbeta and 13 Jbeta primers. Assay: immunoSEQ multiplex PCR; the TCRdb copy retains only in-frame clones and omits some. The data contain 110,000 to 150,000 clones, about 75% of them singletons. Sequenced: PBMCs. These receptors all stem from a man aged 18-30 years in good health and CMV-seronegative.

J is TRBJ2-1 and V is TRBV5-1; 7 bases align to TRBD1. CDR1 SGHRS and CDR2 YFSETQ come from the germline V gene. CDR3 length: 19 amino acids. V trimming: 3 bases; J trimming: 0 bases; junction bases outside the gene matches: 15. The CDR3 loop is CASSSPNTTGVTSYNEQFF. The CDR3, as DNA: TGCGCCAGCAGCTCCCCAAACACCACAGGGGTCACCTCCTACAATGAGCAGTTCTTC.

The V call is TRBV10-3, the J call TRBJ2-3; 8 bases align to TRBD2. The CDR3 spans 14 residues. CDR1 is ENHRY and CDR2 is SYGVKD in the germline V gene. The V segment lost 10 bases and the J segment 14 bases; nucleotides outside the gene matches: 20. The CDR3 sequence: CATRRAGAPGDWYF. For the CDR3, the DNA is TGTGCCACCCGGCGAGCGGGGGCTCCCGGGGACTGGTATTTT.

This sequence joins TRBV6-1 and TRBJ2-2, with 11 bases identical to TRBD1. CDR1 MNHNS and CDR2 SASEGT come from the germline V gene. CDR3 length: 15 amino acids. Germline trimming cut 7 bases from V and 6 bases from J; bases unmatched to any gene: 7. The CDR3 nucleotides read TGTGCCAGCACCACGGACAGGGGGCTCTCCGGGGAGCTGTTTTTT. Protein sequence: CASTTDRGLSGELFF.

The J gene is TRBJ1-2, the V gene TRBV29-1; tentatively, D is TRBD1 (6 bases). This CDR3 region has 12 residues. Germline values: CDR1 SQVTM, CDR2 ANQGSEA. Deletions cut 1 base from V and 8 bases from J, with 11 bases between. The CDR3 protein is CSVEAGEGGYTF. The CDR3 nucleotides are TGCAGCGTTGAAGCAGGGGAGGGAGGCTACACCTTC. Full variable domain (outside the CDR3, taken from reference TRBV29-1 and TRBJ1-2): SAVISQKPSRDICQRGTSLTIQCQVDSQVTMMFWYRQQPGQSLTLIATANQGSEATYESGFVIDKFPISRPNLTFSTLTVSNMSPEDSSIYLCSVEAGEGGYTFGSGTRLTVV.

The chain combines TRBV27 with TRBJ2-3; D is undetermined. The CDR3 is 17 amino acids. Trimming cost V 3 bases and J 6 bases, with 22 bases left between them. Looked up from germline, CDR1 is MNHEY and CDR2 is SMNVEV (reference sequence). The chain's CDR3 is CASSFYAAVSLGDTQYF. CDR3 bases: TGTGCCAGCAGTTTCTATGCGGCAGTTTCACTCGGGGATACGCAGTATTTT.

Written as DNA, the CDR3 is TGTGCCAGCAGTCGGGGGGGTTATGGCTACACCTTC. Its translation: CASSRGGYGYTF. The chain combines TRBV25-1 with TRBJ1-2; D is perhaps TRBD1 (5 bases). This CDR3 spans 12 amino acids. The germline V gene has CDR1 MGHDK and CDR2 SYGVNS. V was trimmed by 5 bases and J by 5 bases, leaving 9 bases between them.

The chain is built from TRBV7-2 and TRBJ1-1; no reliable D call. CDR1 is SGHTA, CDR2 FQGNSA, per germline. Trimming stripped 3 bases from V and 1 base from J, with 9 bases between. The CDR3 totals 14 residues. The CDR3 is CASSFNTRNTEAFF. CDR3 DNA: TGTGCCAGCAGCTTCAATACGCGGAACACTGAAGCTTTCTTT.

This chain joins TRBV28 and TRBJ2-7; D gene uncertain. The CDR3 runs 13 residues. Germline V gives CDR1 MDHEN, CDR2 SYDVKM. The germline V and J ends were trimmed by 4 bases and 3 bases, with 10 bases remaining between them. CDR3 nucleotides: TGTGCCAGCAGTTCCACCCCCAGCTACGAGCAGTACTTC. Translation: CASSSTPSYEQYF.

The rearrangement joins TRBV5-4 to TRBJ2-5; D possibly corresponds to TRBD1 (5 bases). The CDR3 extends over 15 amino acids. V was trimmed by 4 bases and J by 2 bases, leaving 15 bases between them. The V gene's germline CDR1 is SGHNT and CDR2 YYREEE (reference sequence). The chain's CDR3 is CASSTNRQTQETQYF. As DNA, the CDR3 is TGTGCCAGCAGCACCAACCGACAGACGCAAGAGACCCAGTACTTC.

The chain employs TRBV6-5 and TRBJ2-5; possibly TRBD2 for D (5 bases). The CDR3 spans 16 residues. V was trimmed by 0 bases and J by 5 bases, leaving 16 bases between them. Germline CDR1 reads MNHEY; CDR2 reads SVGAGI. This CDR3 is CASSYSRGILRETQYF. For the CDR3, the DNA is TGTGCCAGCAGTTACTCGAGAGGGATCCTCCGGGAGACCCAGTACTTC.